These 30 T cell receptor beta chains were sequenced from one sample in a study of shared clonotypes between healthy human individuals (TCRdb year 2020). Library construction relied on the immunoSEQ multiplex PCR assay. Held by TCRdb, this immuneACCESS table contains in-frame sequences only and omits some clones. Under half of the omission traces to an unresolved V gene where checked; the cause of the rest is unknown. This sample lists some 480,000 clones; around 80% were detected once. Together, the top ten hold approximately 12% of the sample. Sequencing was carried out using PBMCs. The receptors come from a woman between 35 and 50 years old in good health. Some clones in this sample may be carry-over from other donors' samples.

CDR3 DNA sequence: TGTGCCAGCAGTTTGAGGGGAGCTAACTATGGCTACACCTTC. Its protein product is CASSLRGANYGYTF. The chain has TRBV28 and TRBJ1-2, with D tentatively TRBD1 (5 bases). The CDR3 consists of 14 residues. Germline V gene lookup returns CDR1 MDHEN and CDR2 SYDVKM. V lost 3 bases to trimming and J lost 0 bases, with 8 bases between them.

Notes on this clone: The same CDR3 arises from other DNA sequences in this sample as well. The gene calls are TRBV12-5 and TRBJ1-1; D is perhaps TRBD1 (5 bases). This CDR3 has 14 amino acids. Trimming took 5 bases from V and 4 from J, leaving 14 bases between them. Germline assignment: CDR1 LGHNT and CDR2 FRNRAP. CDR3 bases: TGTGCTAGTGGTCAAACGGGGGGTGTCACTGAAGCTTTCTTT. Translating it yields CASGQTGGVTEAFF.

V and J are TRBV28 and TRBJ1-1; tentatively, D is TRBD1 (5 bases). Germline assignment: CDR1 MDHEN and CDR2 SYDVKM. V lost 3 bases to trimming and J lost 4 bases, with 6 bases between them. The CDR3 runs 12 residues. In DNA form, the CDR3 reads TGTGCCAGCAGTTTGGGGACCACTGAAGCTTTCTTT. Its protein is CASSLGTTEAFF.

This chain joins TRBV7-9 and TRBJ1-4; D call uncertain. Trimming removed 1 base at V and 0 bases at J, with 6 bases between. This CDR3 is built from 15 residues. The germline CDR1 and CDR2 sequences are SEHNR and FQNEAQ (reference sequence). The CDR3 spells CASSLGDTTNEKLFF. CDR3 DNA sequence: TGTGCCAGCAGCTTAGGTGATACAACTAATGAAAAACTGTTTTTT.

On this clone itself: Other DNA sequences in the sample encode the same CDR3. The V gene is TRBV5-1, the J gene TRBJ2-5; D not certain. The CDR3 totals 13 residues. Germline loops: CDR1 SGHRS, CDR2 YFSETQ. The V end lost 0 bases, the J end lost 4 bases, and 7 bases lay between the germline ends. This CDR3 reads CASSLGTGETQYF. Here the CDR3 DNA reads TGCGCCAGCAGCTTGGGTACGGGAGAGACCCAGTACTTC.

This chain links TRBV5-1 with TRBJ1-2, with a tentative D call TRBD1 (6 bases). Germline V CDR1 and CDR2: SGHRS, YFSETQ. The CDR3 loop spans 13 amino acids. V was cut by 0 bases and J by 7 bases, with 10 bases left in between. This chain's CDR3 is CASSLDRVGGYTF. CDR3 DNA: TGCGCCAGCAGCTTGGACAGGGTTGGTGGCTACACCTTC.

The chain couples TRBV5-1 to TRBJ2-7; 12 nucleotides align to TRBD1. The length of the CDR3 is 14 residues. The V segment lost 3 bases and the J segment 6 bases; nucleotides outside the gene matches: 4. CDR1 is SGHRS, CDR2 YFSETQ, per germline. In DNA, the CDR3 is TGCGCCAGCAGCTCCGGGACAGGGGGCATCGAGCAGTACTTC. This translates into CASSSGTGGIEQYF.

The chain joins TRBV19 to TRBJ2-2, with D maybe TRBD2 (6 bases). The CDR3 has 16 amino acids. Trimming left V 1 base short and J 0 bases short, with 9 bases between. Germline CDR1 is LNHDA and CDR2 is SQIVND (reference sequence). CDR3: CASSIVAVANTGELFF. CDR3 coding DNA: TGTGCCAGTAGTATAGTAGCGGTAGCGAACACCGGGGAGCTGTTTTTT.

The chain links TRBV15 to TRBJ1-4; TRBD1 matches 7 bases. CDR1 LNHNV and CDR2 YYDKDF come from the germline V gene (reference sequence). Losses at the gene ends were 1 base for V and 7 bases for J; bases not matched to a gene: 12. This CDR3 is 17 amino acids long. CDR3 bases: TGTGCCACCAGCAGAGTGCGGCAGGGGGGACTGGGTGAAAAACTGTTTTTT. This translates into CATSRVRQGGLGEKLFF.

The V call is TRBV7-6, the J call TRBJ1-3; D is ambiguous. Trimming stripped 1 base from V and 0 bases from J, with 4 bases between. CDR3 length equals 14 residues. Germline CDR1 is SGHVS and CDR2 is FNYEAQ. The CDR3 nucleotides are TGTGCCAGCAGCTTAGGGGTCTCTGGAAACACCATATATTTT. It specifies CASSLGVSGNTIYF.

The V call is TRBV7-2, the J call TRBJ2-1; TRBD2 is a possible D gene (6 bases). Germline lookup yields CDR1 SGHTA and CDR2 FQGNSA. The ends were cut back, 1 base at V and 4 bases at J, with 11 bases in the middle. The CDR3 has 15 residues. The CDR3 region is CASSLVAVRYNEQFF. CDR3 bases: TGTGCCAGCAGCTTAGTAGCGGTTCGGTACAATGAGCAGTTCTTC. Together with reference TRBV7-2 and TRBJ2-1, the CDR3 gives the full variable domain: GAGVSQSPSNKVTEKGKDVELRCDPISGHTALYWYRQSLGQGLEFLIYFQGNSAPDKSGLPSDRFSAERTGGSVSTLTIQRTQQEDSAVYLCASSLVAVRYNEQFFGPGTRLTVL.

The chain recombines TRBV4-2 with TRBJ1-6, with D maybe TRBD1 (6 bases). Germline CDR1 and CDR2: LGHNA and YNFKEQ. This CDR3 comprises 15 residues. V lost 0 bases and J 5 bases, leaving 8 bases between the germline ends. The CDR3 bases are TGTGCCAGCAGCCAAGAGGCAGGGGATAATTCACCCCTCCACTTT. Protein sequence: CASSQEAGDNSPLHF.

This clone was observed a handful of times. The chain carries TRBV28 and TRBJ1-1; D is unresolved. Germline CDR1 MDHEN, CDR2 SYDVKM. The CDR3 contains 15 residues. The V and J ends lost 1 base and 1 base respectively, with 10 bases between them. The CDR3 loop is CASSLLGLGNTEAFF. The CDR3 coding sequence is TGTGCCAGCAGTTTATTGGGATTAGGGAACACTGAAGCTTTCTTT.

The chain links TRBV5-4 to TRBJ1-2, with TRBD1 matching 10 bases. The CDR3 spans 15 residues. Trimming took 4 bases from V and 2 from J; bases not matched to a gene: 5. Per the germline V gene, CDR1 is SGHNT and CDR2 is YYREEE (reference sequence). Written as DNA, the CDR3 is TGTGCCAGCAGCCCAAAGGGACAGGGGAACTATGGCTACACCTTC. Its protein is CASSPKGQGNYGYTF. Supplemented by reference TRBV5-4 and TRBJ1-2, the full variable domain reads ETGVTQSPTHLIKTRGQQVTLRCSSQSGHNTVSWYQQALGQGPQFIFQYYREEENGRGNFPPRFSGLQFPNYSSELNVNALELDDSALYLCASSPKGQGNYGYTFGSGTRLTVV.

The chain recombines TRBV19 with TRBJ2-1; 7 bases agree with TRBD1. The CDR3 loop spans 17 amino acids. V shed 4 bases, J shed 0 bases, and the junction held 9 bases outside the gene matches. The V gene's germline CDR1 is LNHDA and CDR2 SQIVND (reference sequence). CDR3 amino acids: CASSKGLDRNSYNEQFF. CDR3 nucleotides: TGTGCCAGTAGTAAGGGATTGGACAGGAACTCCTACAATGAGCAGTTCTTC. Based on the CDR3 plus reference TRBV19 and TRBJ2-1, the full variable domain is DGGITQSPKYLFRKEGQNVTLSCEQNLNHDAMYWYRQDPGQGLRLIYYSQIVNDFQKGDIAEGYSVSREKKESFPLTVTSAQKNPTAFYLCASSKGLDRNSYNEQFFGPGTRLTVL.

The chain is built from TRBV4-2 and TRBJ1-3; 7 bases match TRBD1. Per germline, CDR1 LGHNA and CDR2 YNFKEQ. The CDR3 runs to 16 residues. After removal of 1 base from V and 2 bases from J, the junction contained 5 bases not matched to a gene. CDR3 sequence: CASSQGGDRAGNTIYF. DNA of the CDR3: TGTGCCAGCAGCCAAGGGGGAGACAGGGCTGGAAACACCATATATTTT.

CDR3 region: CASSGTSSGANVLTF. For the CDR3, the DNA is TGTGCCAGCAGTGGGACTAGCTCTGGGGCCAACGTCCTGACTTTC. The V call is TRBV2, the J call TRBJ2-6; TRBD2 matches at 7 bases. This CDR3 has 15 amino acids. CDR1 SNHLY and CDR2 FYNNEI come from the germline V gene. With V trimmed by 4 bases and J by 0 bases, 0 bases remained unmatched.

The V gene is TRBV7-9, the J gene TRBJ2-5, with 11 bases matching TRBD1. The ends lost 5 bases at V and 5 bases at J; junction bases unmatched: 4. From germline, CDR1 is SEHNR and CDR2 FQNEAQ (reference sequence). The CDR3 extends over 14 amino acids. CDR3 in amino acids: CASSTRDRGETQYF. The CDR3 DNA is TGTGCCAGCAGCACCCGGGACAGGGGGGAGACCCAGTACTTC. Together with reference TRBV7-9 and TRBJ2-5, the CDR3 gives the full variable domain: DTGVSQNPRHKITKRGQNVTFRCDPISEHNRLYWYRQTLGQGPEFLTYFQNEAQLEKSRLLSDRFSAERPKGSFSTLEIQRTEQGDSAMYLCASSTRDRGETQYFGPGTRLLVL.

This clone has only a few counts. The chain combines TRBV29-1 with TRBJ1-2; 7 nucleotides agree with TRBD1. Germline CDR1 and CDR2: SQVTM and ANQGSEA. There are 13 residues in the CDR3. J gave up 7 bases and V 1 base, and 6 bases lay outside the gene matches. The CDR3 coding sequence is TGCAGCGTTGAAGGGACAGGTGGCGGTGGCTACACCTTC. This encodes CSVEGTGGGGYTF.

The chain has TRBV4-1 and TRBJ1-5, with D unresolved. The CDR3 contains 15 residues. CDR1 and CDR2 (germline): MGHRA, YSYEKL. The ends were cut back, 0 bases at V and 2 bases at J, with 8 bases in the middle. The CDR3 here is CASSQDSGGNQPQHF. The CDR3, as DNA: TGCGCCAGCAGCCAAGATTCGGGCGGCAATCAGCCCCAGCATTTT.

This clone was counted between two and nine times. J is TRBJ2-7 and V is TRBV7-2; possibly TRBD2 for D (6 bases). The length of the CDR3 is 15 residues. V gave up 5 bases and J gave up 0 bases, with 14 bases separating them. The germline V gene has CDR1 SGHTA and CDR2 FQGNSA. Here the CDR3 reads CASSPPGDISYEQYF. The CDR3 DNA is TGTGCCAGCAGCCCTCCGGGGGATATCTCCTACGAGCAGTACTTC.

The sample holds a few counts of this clone. The chain joins TRBV7-8 to TRBJ1-2, with 7 bases aligning to TRBD1. Germline CDR1 is SGHVS and CDR2 is FQNEAQ. The CDR3 runs 19 residues. V shed 1 base, J shed 4 bases, and the junction held 18 bases outside the gene matches. The CDR3 DNA is TGTGCCAGCAGCTTAGTACCAGCCCAACGGGACAGTACATTCTATGGCTACACCTTC. Protein sequence: CASSLVPAQRDSTFYGYTF.

This clone has a single count. The V call is TRBV10-2, the J call TRBJ2-2; D gene unclear. This CDR3 has 14 amino acids. With 8 bases removed from V and 8 bases from J, the gap between germline ends came to 18 bases. Germline V CDR1 and CDR2: WSHSY, SAAADI. DNA for the CDR3: TGCGCCAGCTCCCCTATCGGCCACCTAGGGGAGCTGTTTTTT. Protein: CASSPIGHLGELFF.

The V gene is TRBV18, the J gene TRBJ1-1; 9 bases are shared with TRBD1. Trimming cost V 2 bases and J 4 bases; bases outside gene matches: 5. This CDR3 has 15 residues. CDR1 and CDR2 from the germline V gene are KGHSH and LQKENI. CDR3 DNA: TGTGCCAGCTCACCAATTGGACAGGGGAGCACTGAAGCTTTCTTT. Translated, it gives CASSPIGQGSTEAFF.

With regard to this clone: The sample holds other DNA sequences that translate to the same CDR3. This chain joins TRBV5-1 and TRBJ2-7; either TRBD1 or TRBD2 may fit D (5 bases each). This CDR3 is 13 amino acids long. V lost 0 bases and J lost 3, with 7 bases in between. Per germline, CDR1 SGHRS and CDR2 YFSETQ. CDR3 protein: CASSLGGVYEQYF. The CDR3 coding sequence is TGCGCCAGCAGCTTGGGAGGGGTCTACGAGCAGTACTTC.

The chain is built from TRBV9 and TRBJ2-2, with 7 positions matching TRBD1. V lost 4 bases, J lost 4 bases, and 4 bases stayed unmatched. The CDR3 is 14 residues long. Looked up from germline, CDR1 is SGDLS and CDR2 is YYNGEE. The CDR3 bases are TGTGCCAGCAGCACAGGGGTCCCCACCGGGGAGCTGTTTTTT. It yields the protein CASSTGVPTGELFF.

The chain uses TRBV5-1 and TRBJ1-1; D gene unclear. Germline V CDR1 and CDR2: SGHRS, YFSETQ. The CDR3 contains 15 residues. Deletions cut 4 bases from V and 2 bases from J, with 15 bases between. The CDR3 here is CASSLWFTENTEAFF. CDR3 nucleotides: TGCGCCAGCAGCCTATGGTTTACCGAAAACACTGAAGCTTTCTTT.

The chain joins TRBV11-1 to TRBJ2-3, with 9 bases fitting TRBD1. The junction had 5 bases not matched to a gene; V was cut back by 5 bases and J by 2 bases. Looked up from germline, CDR1 is SGHAT and CDR2 is FQDESV (reference sequence). The CDR3 covers 15 residues. CDR3 residues: CASSRGQGDTDTQYF. CDR3 nucleotides: TGTGCCAGCAGCCGGGGACAGGGAGACACAGATACGCAGTATTTT. The complete variable domain, with remaining parts taken from reference TRBV11-1 and TRBJ2-3, reads EAEVAQSPRYKITEKSQAVAFWCDPISGHATLYWYRQILGQGPELLVQFQDESVVDDSQLPKDRFSAERLKGVDSTLKIQPAELGDSAMYLCASSRGQGDTDTQYFGPGTRLTVL.

V and J are TRBV7-2 and TRBJ2-7; D possibly corresponds to TRBD1 (6 bases). This CDR3 comprises 12 residues. Germline CDR1 reads SGHTA; CDR2 reads FQGNSA. V lost 2 bases to trimming and J lost 7 bases, with 9 bases between them. The CDR3 DNA sequence: TGTGCCAGCAGCTTACCCGACAGGGAGCAGTACTTC. It yields the protein CASSLPDREQYF. Filled out from reference TRBV7-2 and TRBJ2-7, the complete variable domain reads GAGVSQSPSNKVTEKGKDVELRCDPISGHTALYWYRQSLGQGLEFLIYFQGNSAPDKSGLPSDRFSAERTGGSVSTLTIQRTQQEDSAVYLCASSLPDREQYFGPGTRLTVT.

This clone appeared once. The genes are TRBV28 and TRBJ1-2; TRBD1 is a possible D gene (6 bases). The CDR3 sequence is 17 residues long. Trimming removed 1 base from V and 5 bases from J, with 20 bases in between. Germline V gene sequence: CDR1 MDHEN, CDR2 SYDVKM. CDR3 sequence reads: CASSLFGQRGRWYGYTF. CDR3 DNA: TGTGCCAGCAGTTTATTCGGACAGCGAGGGAGATGGTATGGCTACACCTTC.